The 25 T cell receptor beta chains below come from one sample, sequenced in a study of blood T cell repertoires in COVID-19. The table came from immunoSEQ multiplex PCR; TCRdb's copy has only in-frame clones and leaves some out. The sample lists fewer than 400,000 clones; approximately 85% were seen once. Sequenced input: PBMCs or T cells enriched from blood (not recorded which). All receptors come from a man aged 25 to 45 who had recovered from COVID-19.

V and J are TRBV15 and TRBJ1-2; D unresolved. The CDR3 sequence is 15 residues long. CDR1 LNHNV and CDR2 YYDKDF come from the germline V gene (reference sequence). The germline V and J ends were trimmed by 3 bases and 7 bases, with 18 bases remaining between them. The CDR3 DNA is TGTGCCACCAGCAGCGGCCGGCGGGAGAGTGCTGGCTACACCTTC. This codes for CATSSGRRESAGYTF.

The chain uses TRBV19 and TRBJ1-5; D not certain. V was trimmed by 7 bases and J by 2 bases, leaving 12 bases between them. Germline CDR1 reads LNHDA; CDR2 reads SQIVND (reference sequence). This CDR3 has 14 residues. The CDR3 DNA is TGTGCCAGTACAGAGAGGATTGGCAATCAGCCCCAGCATTTT. This translates into CASTERIGNQPQHF.

The gene calls are TRBV6-1 and TRBJ1-1; D remains unclear. This CDR3 region has 14 residues. V lost 1 base and J lost 0, with 6 bases in between. The germline gives CDR1 MNHNS, CDR2 SASEGT. In DNA, the CDR3 is TGTGCCAGCAGTGAAGGGTTAGTGAACACTGAAGCTTTCTTT. Translated, it gives CASSEGLVNTEAFF.

The CDR3 coding sequence is TGCGCCAGCAGGAGGTCGGTCTCTTATCTGAACGAGCAGTACTTC. Its translation: CASRRSVSYLNEQYF. The chain is built from TRBV10-2 and TRBJ2-7; no clear D. The germline gives CDR1 WSHSY, CDR2 SAAADI. The V and J ends lost 6 bases and 5 bases respectively, with 20 bases between them. The CDR3 length is 15 residues.

The gene calls are TRBV7-2 and TRBJ2-7, with a weak D call TRBD2 (7 bases). V lost 4 bases to trimming and J lost 7 bases, with 17 bases between them. The CDR3 consists of 14 residues. Germline values: CDR1 SGHTA, CDR2 FQGNSA. CDR3 in amino acids: CASSSPLQGGEQYF. As DNA, the CDR3 is TGTGCCAGCAGCTCACCACTACAGGGAGGGGAGCAGTACTTC.

The chain links TRBV4-3 to TRBJ2-7; 8 bases are shared with TRBD1. Germline V lookup: CDR1 LGHNA, CDR2 YSLEER. CDR3 size: 15 residues. J lost 3 bases, V lost 3 bases, and 7 bases had no gene match. The CDR3 DNA reads as TGCGCCAGCAGCCACGGACAGGGTGAGGGCTACGAGCAGTACTTC. Its translation is CASSHGQGEGYEQYF.

The chain joins TRBV30 to TRBJ2-5; possibly TRBD2 for D (7 bases). V was shortened by 0 bases and J by 5 bases, with 16 bases between the two germline ends. Germline V gene sequence: CDR1 GTSNPN, CDR2 SVGIG (reference sequence). The CDR3 runs to 15 residues. Here the CDR3 DNA reads TGTGCCTGGAGTGTGAGGGGGGGGCTTGCGGAGACCCAGTACTTC. It specifies CAWSVRGGLAETQYF.

This chain uses TRBV4-1 with TRBJ1-2, with 7 nucleotides matching TRBD1. Per germline, CDR1 MGHRA and CDR2 YSYEKL. CDR3 length: 15 residues. V trimming: 1 base; J trimming: 7 bases; junction bases outside the gene matches: 9. Here the CDR3 reads CASSQVPGQPSGYTF. The CDR3 DNA sequence: TGCGCCAGCAGCCAAGTCCCGGGACAGCCATCTGGCTACACCTTC.

V gene TRBV3-1 (or the pseudogene TRBV3-2) combines with J gene TRBJ1-2; 9 nucleotides agree with TRBD1. Germline-derived CDR1 and CDR2 are LGHDT and YNNKEL (reference sequence). This CDR3 region has 16 residues. Trimming at V came to 4 bases and at J to 7 bases, leaving 13 bases not matched to a gene. The CDR3 spells CASSPRTGEVLRGYTF. CDR3 sequence (DNA): TGTGCCAGCAGCCCCCGGACAGGGGAAGTCCTCCGTGGCTACACCTTC.

This clone was recorded only once. The genes are TRBV27 and TRBJ1-3, with TRBD1 matching over 11 bases. This CDR3 is 15 amino acids long. Germline CDR1 reads MNHEY; CDR2 reads SMNVEV (reference sequence). V lost 5 bases to trimming and J lost 3 bases; unmatched junction nucleotides: 3. The CDR3 loop is CASSRTGGFGNTIYF. The CDR3 coding sequence is TGTGCCAGCAGTCGGACAGGGGGCTTTGGAAACACCATATATTTT.

Turning to this clone: Other DNA sequences of this sample code for an identical CDR3. The CDR3 nucleotides read TGTGCCACCAGTGATGAGACAGGTTATGGCTACACCTTC. Protein product: CATSDETGYGYTF. This sequence joins TRBV24-1 and TRBJ1-2; D is possibly TRBD1 (6 bases). CDR1 is KGHDR and CDR2 is SFDVKD in the germline V gene. Deletions cut 3 bases from V and 5 bases from J, with 9 bases between. The CDR3 loop spans 13 amino acids.

In its sample, this clone was seen a few times. The genes are TRBV27 and TRBJ1-6; tentative D call: TRBD1 (6 bases). The V end lost 6 bases, the J end lost 7 bases, and 19 bases lay between the germline ends. The germline gives CDR1 MNHEY, CDR2 SMNVEV (reference sequence). The CDR3 runs 16 residues. CDR3 bases: TGTGCCAGCAGCTTAAGCAGGGGTCGTATGAATTCACCCCTCCACTTT. Translating gives CASSLSRGRMNSPLHF.

This rearrangement joins TRBV5-1 to TRBJ2-7; TRBD1 might be the D (6 bases). V lost 7 bases to trimming and J lost 7 bases, with 21 bases between them. The germline V gene has CDR1 SGHRS and CDR2 YFSETQ. The CDR3 covers 14 residues. This CDR3 is CASQLDSINREQYF. The CDR3 DNA reads as TGCGCCAGCCAATTGGACAGTATTAATCGGGAGCAGTACTTC.

This chain links TRBV5-5 with TRBJ2-7, with D perhaps matching TRBD1 (6 bases). Germline CDR1 and CDR2: SGHKS and YYEKEE (reference sequence). Trimming shortened V by 1 base and J by 3 bases, and 17 bases separated the two germline ends. This CDR3 has 16 amino acids. DNA for the CDR3: TGTGCCAGCAGCTTGAGGGGACACCCCTGGTACTACGAGCAGTACTTC. Translating it yields CASSLRGHPWYYEQYF.

The chain has TRBV3-1 (or the pseudogene TRBV3-2) and TRBJ2-7, with a weak D call TRBD2 (5 bases). V gave up 0 bases and J gave up 4 bases, with 16 bases separating them. The germline V gene encodes CDR1 LGHDT and CDR2 YNNKEL (reference sequence). This CDR3 region has 16 residues. This CDR3 is CASSQDLQRSHYEQYF. CDR3 nucleotides: TGTGCCAGCAGCCAAGATCTCCAGCGGTCCCATTACGAGCAGTACTTC.

CDR3 amino acids: CASIRLAGEKETQYF. Here the CDR3 DNA reads TGTGCCAGCATCCGCCTAGCGGGGGAAAAGGAGACCCAGTACTTC. The chain combines TRBV27 with TRBJ2-5, with 10 bases that match TRBD2. This CDR3 is built from 15 residues. The junction had 10 bases not matched to a gene; V was cut back by 7 bases and J by 5 bases. Germline loops: CDR1 MNHEY, CDR2 SMNVEV (reference sequence).

The chain links TRBV5-5 to TRBJ1-3, with TRBD1 matching over 7 bases. Germline V gene data show CDR1 as SGHKS and CDR2 as YYEKEE (reference sequence). J gave up 4 bases and V 2 bases, and 3 bases lay outside the gene matches. This CDR3 contains 14 residues. The CDR3 DNA follows: TGTGCCAGCAGCTTTGGAGGGGGCGGAAACACCATATATTTT. Translated: CASSFGGGGNTIYF.

This clone came up a few times. V gene TRBV10-3 combines with J gene TRBJ1-2, with 7 bases aligning to TRBD1. The ends lost 9 bases at V and 6 bases at J; junction bases unmatched: 10. The CDR3 is made up of 13 amino acids. Germline CDR1 reads ENHRY; CDR2 reads SYGVKD. This chain's CDR3 is CAIWGGGGDGYTF. CDR3 DNA sequence: TGTGCCATTTGGGGCGGAGGGGGCGATGGCTACACCTTC.

The chain couples TRBV3-1 (or the pseudogene TRBV3-2) to TRBJ2-1, with 11 positions matching TRBD2. In germline, CDR1 is LGHDT, CDR2 YNNKEL (reference sequence). The CDR3 runs 17 residues. The trim removed 3 bases at V and 6 bases at J, leaving 10 bases unmatched. The CDR3 is CASSHVTLAGVGNEQFF. The CDR3 DNA follows: TGTGCCAGCAGCCATGTAACACTAGCGGGGGTAGGCAATGAGCAGTTCTTC.

The rearrangement joins TRBV7-2 to TRBJ1-3; 8 bases match TRBD1. J gave up 3 bases and V 6 bases, and 10 bases lay outside the gene matches. The CDR3 covers 16 residues. Per the germline V gene, CDR1 is SGHTA and CDR2 is FQGNSA. This chain's CDR3 is CASSLSTGGIGNTIYF. The CDR3 DNA follows: TGTGCCAGCAGTCTCAGTACAGGGGGAATTGGAAACACCATATATTTT.

The chain uses TRBV4-2 and TRBJ2-3; the match to TRBD1 covers 11 bases. After removal of 1 base from V and 3 bases from J, the junction contained 6 bases not matched to a gene. The CDR3 consists of 17 residues. Germline loops: CDR1 LGHNA, CDR2 YNFKEQ. Here the CDR3 reads CASSQVFGTGGTDTQYF. The CDR3 coding sequence is TGTGCCAGCAGCCAAGTTTTTGGGACAGGGGGGACAGATACGCAGTATTTT.

Comment on this clone: A single base separates this from a much larger clone, so it may be a read error. V usage is TRBV7-8 and J usage is TRBJ2-2; 10 bases line up with TRBD2. Germline trimming cut 5 bases from V and 4 bases from J; bases unmatched to any gene: 4. Germline V gene data show CDR1 as SGHVS and CDR2 as FQNEAQ. The CDR3 totals 15 residues. The CDR3 nucleotides read TGTGCCAGCAGCCAGCGGGGGGGCCTCACCGGGGAGCTGTTTTTT. This gives the protein CASSQRGGLTGELFF.

The chain employs TRBV19 and TRBJ1-5, with D maybe TRBD1 (5 bases). V was clipped by 8 bases and J by 1 base, with 21 bases between them. There are 17 residues in the CDR3. The V gene's germline CDR1 is LNHDA and CDR2 SQIVND (reference sequence). The CDR3 region has the DNA TGTGCCAGTCGCAAGGCGCCAGGGTGGACGAGCAATCAGCCCCAGCATTTT. The encoded protein is CASRKAPGWTSNQPQHF. Supplemented by reference TRBV19 and TRBJ1-5, the full variable domain reads DGGITQSPKYLFRKEGQNVTLSCEQNLNHDAMYWYRQDPGQGLRLIYYSQIVNDFQKGDIAEGYSVSREKKESFPLTVTSAQKNPTAFYLCASRKAPGWTSNQPQHFGDGTRLSIL.

The rearrangement uses TRBV15 and TRBJ1-1; no reliable D call. There are 15 residues in the CDR3. CDR1 and CDR2 from the germline V gene are LNHNV and YYDKDF (reference sequence). With 0 bases removed from V and 5 bases from J, the gap between germline ends came to 13 bases. The DNA of the CDR3 is TGTGCCACCAGCAGAGATTTCTCCGGGGTTACTGAAGCTTTCTTT. It codes for CATSRDFSGVTEAFF. The entire variable domain, with the rest obtained from reference TRBV15 and TRBJ1-1, is as follows: DAMVIQNPRYQVTQFGKPVTLSCSQTLNHNVMYWYQQKSSQAPKLLFHYYDKDFNNEADTPDNFQSRRPNTSFCFLDIRSPGLGDTAMYLCATSRDFSGVTEAFFGQGTRLTVV.

The rearrangement links TRBV10-3 to TRBJ2-5, with TRBD1 matching over 8 bases. CDR3 length equals 13 residues. V shed 6 bases, J shed 5 bases, and the junction held 5 bases outside the gene matches. Germline-derived CDR1 and CDR2 are ENHRY and SYGVKD. The CDR3 DNA reads TGTGCCATCAGCTCGGGACAGGCGGAGACCCAGTACTTC. Its translation: CAISSGQAETQYF.